This is a list of T cell receptor beta chains from one sample in a study of blood T cell repertoires in COVID-19. Generated by immunoSEQ multiplex PCR, the TCRdb table keeps only in-frame clones and is missing some. The sample includes 180,000 or so clones, 86% of them seen just once. The sequenced material came from peripheral blood. The source is a woman in her thirties with active or convalescent COVID-19. The CDR3 runs from the conserved cysteine through the conserved F or W. D genes are given only for firm matches.

TRBD1	TRBV27	TRBJ1-1	CASSPGTGPSLGTEAFF
NA	TRBV5-1	TRBJ1-2	CASSTDANYGYTF
NA	TRBV9	TRBJ2-1	CASSVASSYNEQFF
TRBD1	TRBV19	TRBJ2-7	CASSAGTGLNEQYF
TRBD2	TRBV3-1/TRBV3-2	TRBJ2-3	CASSQVPTSGTDTQYF
TRBD1	TRBV5-6	TRBJ1-2	CASSLTGVGYTF
NA	TRBV10-3	TRBJ1-5	CAISESRIGASNQPQHF
NA	TRBV7-9	TRBJ1-3	CASRLSGVPGNTIYF
TRBD2	TRBV7-2	TRBJ2-5	CASSSAGGALETQYF
NA	TRBV6-6	TRBJ1-6	CASSYDSNNSPLHF
NA	TRBV27	TRBJ1-1	CASRNRNRNTEAFF
NA	TRBV11-2	TRBJ2-1	CASSPGWGDEQFF
NA	TRBV13	TRBJ1-3	CASSQGSASGNTIYF
NA	TRBV28	TRBJ2-2	CASNQGPYTGELFF
NA	TRBV19	TRBJ2-1	CASSIGQSSYNEQFF
NA	TRBV4-2	TRBJ2-1	CASSQDMGGGRVNEQFF
NA	TRBV27	TRBJ2-1	CASARDSYNEQFF
NA	TRBV5-1	TRBJ1-4	CASRTDLNEKLFF
NA	TRBV2	TRBJ2-7	CAFRGKASYEQYF
TRBD1	TRBV6-5	TRBJ2-5	CASRLQGSRETQYF
NA	TRBV5-1	TRBJ2-7	CASSLAGGRNEQYF
NA	TRBV5-4	TRBJ1-5	CASSLGGVQPQHF
TRBD1	TRBV5-1	TRBJ1-3	CASSGGQEGNTIYF
TRBD1	TRBV7-9	TRBJ1-6	CASSKRQGPDSPLHF
NA	TRBV7-6	TRBJ1-5	CASSFGGNQPQHF
NA	TRBV25-1	TRBJ1-6	CASSFQGYSPLHF
NA	TRBV19	TRBJ1-5	CASSIGAGLNQPQHF
NA	TRBV10-3	TRBJ1-4	CAISPGLGAQEKLFF
TRBD1	TRBV7-2	TRBJ2-6	CASSLVSQGVGANVLTF
TRBD1	TRBV12-3/TRBV12-4	TRBJ1-6	CASRTGVSPLHF
NA	TRBV2	TRBJ1-6	CASSGSWRDSPLHF
NA	TRBV15	TRBJ1-1	CATSRDKGRRTEAFF
NA	TRBV10-3	TRBJ1-1	CAISEVQGTAFF
NA	TRBV27	TRBJ2-1	CASSSGEWSNEQFF
NA	TRBV27	TRBJ1-2	CASRAGANYGYTF
TRBD1	TRBV6-5	TRBJ1-1	CASTRTGLNTEAFF
NA	TRBV14	TRBJ2-6	CASSQVFQGPGANVLTF
TRBD2	TRBV20-1	TRBJ2-2	CSASRGGTGELFF
TRBD1	TRBV3-1/TRBV3-2	TRBJ1-1	CASSLIPPGTGADTEAFF
NA	TRBV9	TRBJ2-3	CASRGDGLSTDTQYF
NA	TRBV10-3	TRBJ1-1	CAISESTVNTEAFF
NA	TRBV5-4	TRBJ2-5	CASALRPDTEQETQYF
NA	TRBV9	TRBJ1-1	CASSVGSLRGWTEAFF
NA	TRBV5-4	TRBJ1-1	CASSLYTANTEAFF
TRBD1	TRBV5-1	TRBJ1-1	CASSSLNRGNTEAFF
TRBD1	TRBV3-1/TRBV3-2	TRBJ1-1	CASSWAGQGVTEAFF
TRBD1	TRBV14	TRBJ1-1	CASSQVGTGGRAAAFF
TRBD2	TRBV28	TRBJ2-7	CASSSGTSGYEQYF
NA	TRBV2	TRBJ2-1	CASRTGSSYNEQFF
TRBD1	TRBV19	TRBJ1-2	CASSIGTGGYTF
TRBD2	TRBV2	TRBJ2-3	CASSASGGAADTQYF
TRBD1	TRBV19	TRBJ1-2	CASGQGASGYTF
NA	TRBV27	TRBJ1-2	CASSPDWRYGYTF
NA	TRBV6-5	TRBJ1-1	CASSTSWGDTEAFF
TRBD1	TRBV27	TRBJ1-6	CASSPGGNSPLHF
NA	TRBV11-2	TRBJ1-1	CASSFHDRSEAFF
TRBD1	TRBV7-2	TRBJ1-1	CASSLGQGASEAFF